This TCR beta chain was identified during a study of identical twins (dated by TCRdb to the mid-2010s). Broadly, across the study: The study deep-sequenced TCR alpha and beta repertoires from monozygotic twins, unrelated adults of various ages and cord blood to test whether fetal clonotypes persist. Replicate twin experiments were performed at different times using different library preparation protocols to rule out contamination.

All donors were healthy Caucasians. From a lookup of the germline V gene, CDR1 and CDR2 are SGHTA and FQGNSA. The CDR3 runs 15 residues from the cysteine to the phenylalanine. Only the CDR3 DNA stays, 45 bases, in frame from base 1. V lost 5 bases and J lost 0 bases; the stretch between them is 12 bases long. The method behind the library was 5' RACE. Sequencing was performed on an Illumina HiSeq 2000. Template switching introduced a universal primer binding site; the final cDNA contained a unique molecular identifier, enabling accurate counting of TCR cDNA molecules. Specific primers in the conserved constant-segment region were used to synthesize first-strand cDNA for the TCR alpha and beta chains. To control for contamination, every cDNA library was double barcoded, receiving both a SMART-Mk sample barcode and Illumina barcodes. TruSeq adapter sequences, together with Illumina sample barcodes, were added in two successive PCR steps. TCR alpha and beta cDNA libraries were sequenced on the Illumina HiSeq platform with custom primers. The original pipeline was this. Raw reads were processed with MiGEC to extract unique molecular identifiers, and MiXCR was used to determine CDR3 positions. Recombination models were inferred per individual with the repgenHMM and IGoR tools using an EM algorithm. Shared clonotype analysis was performed with the tcR package in R, normalizing sharing by the product of cloneset sizes. To study raw recombination free of thymic and clonal selection effects, out-of-frame nonproductive sequences were analyzed. TCRdb itself trimmed the public reads at Q25 with fastp, ran MiXCR and retained productive beta chains. Every distinct CDR3 protein forms one entry, paired with its most common genes and DNA. TCRdb, rather than the study authors, made the V and J calls. For this sample the table gives some 1,600,000 distinct CDR3 sequences, of which around a third were detected only once. The top ten clonotypes cover 0.27% of the sample.

This clonotype was observed at least ten times. Its antigen is not yet known. Per-base qualities were not stored, and no clone one base away is much larger. What the work shows at the level of the full study, not this receptor alone: Zero-insertion analyses could be partly confounded by invariant T cells such as MAIT and iNKT, although diverse VJ usage argued against such confounding for most clonotypes. In monozygotic twins, recombination models systematically underestimated out-of-frame TCR alpha sharing, but the models matched the sharing seen between unrelated individuals. Out-of-frame TCR alpha sequences shared between twins showed an excess of low generation-probability sequences compared with coincidental sharing between unrelated individuals. Excess twin sharing in beta out-of-frame sequences was weaker because fewer shared sequences lowered the signal-to-noise ratio. Because the same donors could not be followed over many years, conclusions were based on cross-sectional statistical analysis. Fewer insertions were carried by abundant cord blood beta clonotypes; a weaker similar trend was observed in young adult naive repertoires, while no such trend was observed in memory repertoires.

The sequencing input was cord blood. The sequence was obtained from a newborn girl in good health. The chain was built from TRBV7-2 and TRBJ2-3, with TRBD2 perhaps the D gene, on 6 matching bases. The base sequence is TGTGCCAGCAGCCTGGGACTCCTAAGCACAGATACGCAGTATTTT. Translated, it gives CASSLGLLSTDTQYF.